What follows is one T cell receptor (beta chain) and its context. This clonotype appeared many times. The target of this receptor is not known. The input lacks base qualities; no much larger clone sits a single base away. The library was produced with multiplex PCR. Instrument on record: Illumina HiSeq 2500. TCRbeta libraries were constructed through three rounds of nested PCR with primers (Table S4) according to protocols modified from ARM-PCR. PCR products of 200-500 bp were gel-excised and purified with the QIAquick gel extraction kit before sequencing. Per the source publication's procedure: Reads were cleaned using Trimmomatic, were merged into complete CDR3 sequences using FLASH, and were assigned to V(D)J germline segments using MiTCR. VDJtools was used to compute clonal diversity as the inverse Simpson's index. In-frame sequences without a premature stop codon were defined as productive reads. TCRdb passed the public sequencing reads through fastp at Q25 and MiXCR, retaining productive beta sequences. One record per CDR3 amino acid sequence lists the most common genes and DNA. These V and J calls derive from TCRdb rather than the authors' analysis. This sample gives around 100,000 distinct CDR3 sequences in total; less than 75% of them show up just once. Clones ranked in the top ten supply roughly 18% of the sample.

This entry belongs to a study of tumor and adjacent non-tumor tissue in lung cancer (dated by TCRdb to the late 2010s). With regard to the full study: The cohort included 12 adenocarcinoma, 2 squamous cell carcinoma and 1 small cell lung cancer patients. Ages among the approximately 15 patients ranged from about 30 to 85 years, there were approximately 10 men and 5 women, and disease was at TNM stage I to III. Sequencing generated a total of more than 95,000,000 productive TCRbeta reads, averaging about 4.2 million reads per sample. Bulk TCRbeta repertoires were compared between lung tumor tissue and matched distant non-tumor lung tissue obtained from approximately 15 lung cancer patients. TCRbeta CDR3 sequencing was performed on thirty paired specimens, with one tumor sample and one normal lung sample collected per patient. The full study reports these points: Only approximately 14 patients were included in the cohort, and the need for larger samples and more detailed clinical data was noted by the authors. Neither the sequencing platform nor unique molecular identifiers are mentioned in the methods. Tumor tissue showed significantly higher TCR diversity (inverse Simpson) than normal lung tissue, at about 400 vs 150 (P = 0.0075, Mann-Whitney U test). Because peripheral blood was not sequenced, blood TCRbeta repertoires in the lung cancer patients of the study were not examined. The top 100 clones made up a significantly larger cumulative share of the repertoire in normal lung than in tumor tissue. Significantly higher TCR diversity was found in younger patients, and higher tumor TCR diversity was associated with shorter overall and disease-free survival.

RNA was isolated from bulk, unsorted tissue, and RNA quality was assessed with a NanoDrop ND-1000 and an Agilent 2100. The normal lung samples consisted of distant non-tumor tissue collected more than 3 cm from the tumor edge. Newly diagnosed lung cancer patients without prior chemotherapy who had been admitted for thoracic surgery in China between August and November 2014 were enrolled as donors. The study excluded patients who had received radiotherapy or chemotherapy before or who had another cancer at the same time. Pieces of surgical tissue measuring about 1-2.1 cm3 were kept in RNAlater solution and stored at -80 degrees C until use. V is pared back by 1 base and J by 5 bases, with 4 bases lying between the germline termini. Reading from cysteine to phenylalanine, the CDR3 counts 13 amino acids. The sequence is cut down to CDR3 DNA, 39 bases in frame from base 1. CDR1 and CDR2 (SGHDT, YYEEEE) derive from the germline V gene.

The sequence derives from a man aged 30-40 years with non-small cell lung cancer. Sequencing was carried out using distant non-tumor lung tissue. This chain is built from TRBV5-6 and TRBJ1-6; no D segment can be confidently identified. The DNA reads TGTGCCAGCAGCTTGAACCATAATTCACCCCTCCACTTT. This sequence encodes CASSLNHNSPLHF. The full variable domain, completed from the reference TRBV5-6 and TRBJ1-6 proteins outside the CDR3, reads DAGVTQSPTHLIKTRGQQVTLRCSPKSGHDTVSWYQQALGQGPQFIFQYYEEEERQRGNFPDRFSGHQFPNYSSELNVNALLLGDSALYLCASSLNHNSPLHFGNGTRLTVT.